This T cell receptor (beta chain) was retrieved from a study of CD8+ T cells in alopecia areata (dated by TCRdb to the late 2010s). About the study as a whole: The study used high-throughput TCRbeta sequencing to examine T cell clonal expansion in alopecia areata, in both the C3H/HeJ mouse model and human patients. Scalp clonality was compared among normal scalp (n=4), patchy alopecia areata scalp (n=8), and alopecia totalis/universalis scalp (n=8). In humans, TCRbeta sequencing was performed on scalp tissue and on sorted CD4+ and CD8+ peripheral blood T cells from healthy controls and from patients with patchy or totalis/universalis alopecia areata. TCRbeta CDR3 regions were amplified by immunoSEQ multiplex PCR using 35 Vbeta forward and 13 Jbeta reverse primers. RNA came from the PAXgene miRNA kit for fixed scalp, the miRNeasy kit for PBMCs, and the RNeasy kit for mouse skin. Findings and caveats that apply to the study as a whole: Shared TCR sequences between patients were less evident than in mice, which may be partly attributable to HLA diversity in the patient population. Compared with normal scalp, lesional scalp, particularly in alopecia totalis/universalis, had higher clonality and more expanded CD8+ clones, which suggests antigenic drive. Resident alphabeta T cells in normal human skin are also sequenced, complicating scalp TCR repertoire analysis, unlike mouse skin dominated by gammadelta T cells.

The method was the immunoSEQ multiplex PCR assay. RNA was extracted from all samples and reverse transcribed into cDNA as template for TCR sequencing. First-strand cDNA was synthesized using SuperScript III with a 2:1 mix of oligo-dT and random hexamers. Amplification bias was assessed with a synthetic immune receptor repertoire, and residual bias was removed computationally. In the original analysis: Raw reads were preprocessed to remove errors, and CDR3 was defined by IMGT conventions from the conserved cysteine to phenylalanine. Clonality was calculated as 1 minus Shannon entropy normalized by log2 of the number of productive unique TCRs. Scalp TCRbeta sequences were cross-referenced with sorted blood CD4 and CD8 repertoires so that the CD4 or CD8 identity of scalp clones could be inferred. This immuneACCESS table, as held by TCRdb, lists in-frame sequences with V and J called but not all clones. Of the missing ones, under half trace to an unresolved V gene in checked studies; the others have no known cause. From that table come the V and J calls and clone size; the DNA was used to work out D and trimming. The sample table contains around 120,000 clones; only one count was recorded for 45% to 50% of them. Under 12% of the sample rests with the top ten.

A remark on this clone: The target of this receptor is not known. No much larger clone is present one base from it, and per-base qualities are unavailable.

Its CDR3 holds 13 amino acids, cysteine through phenylalanine. The DNA shown is the 39-base CDR3, in frame from base 1. V loses 8 bases of germline sequence and J loses 3 bases, and the interval between the two ends is 14 bases. Taken from the germline V gene (reference sequence), the CDR1 and CDR2 loops are PRHDT and FYEKMQ. Lesional scalp punch biopsies and peripheral blood were obtained from alopecia areata patients. After PBMCs were isolated by density centrifugation and stained for CD3, CD4 and CD8, a FACSAria was used to sort CD4+ and CD8+ T cells. Alopecia areata patients who were not treated were recruited through a multicenter biomarker study. In a handful of patients from the biomarker study, the blood CD8+ T cells went through an additional sort into NKG2D-low and NKG2D-high fractions.

The chain links TRBV13 with TRBJ2-7; the D call is tentative, TRBD1 or TRBD2, as each matches 5 bases. This sequence originates from a human donor with alopecia areata. The sample taken for sequencing was NKG2D-low CD8+ T cells sorted from blood. Per the publication, the cell subset or site label means: sorted CD8+ NKG2D-low blood T cells. The CDR3 protein sequence reads: CASGSTGLYEQYF. The DNA sequence is TGTGCCAGCGGCTCGACGGGGCTCTACGAGCAGTACTTC.